These T cell receptor beta chains were read from a single sample in a study of T cell responses to AZD1222 COVID-19 vaccine. Generated by immunoSEQ multiplex PCR, the TCRdb table keeps only in-frame clones and is missing some. The sample yields some 250,000 clones, roughly 93% seen once. Here the sequenced sample was peripheral blood, taken 28 days after the second AZD1222 dose. These TCRs come from an adult who received the AZD1222 COVID-19 vaccine. CDR3s include the opening cysteine and the closing phenylalanine or tryptophan. D genes are given only for firm matches. Some rows have no size entry. The others give once, few or many, or a class for an expanded clone.

d_gene,abundance,j_gene,v_gene,CDR3aa,CDR3nt
-,-,TRBJ2-7,TRBV2,CASSFSSYEQYF,TGTGCCAGCTCCTTCAGCTCCTACGAGCAGTACTTC
-,-,TRBJ2-1,TRBV16,CASSQSSGGDEQFF,TGTGCCAGCAGCCAATCTTCGGGGGGCGATGAGCAGTTCTTC
-,-,TRBJ1-5,TRBV2,CASSETGSSNQPQHF,TGTGCCAGCAGTGAGACAGGTTCGAGCAATCAGCCCCAGCATTTT
TRBD1,-,TRBJ1-2,TRBV18,CASSQGQGDDGYTF,TGTGCCAGTTCACAGGGACAGGGAGACGATGGCTACACCTTC
-,once,TRBJ2-1,TRBV6-5,CASSLSLEVGGEQFF,TGTGCCAGCAGTTTATCACTAGAGGTGGGGGGTGAGCAGTTCTTC
TRBD1,-,TRBJ1-2,TRBV19,CASSRDRVGGYTF,TGTGCCAGTAGCCGGGACAGGGTGGGTGGCTACACCTTC
-,-,TRBJ1-1,TRBV12-5,CASRGEGAEAFF,TGTGCTAGTAGGGGGGAAGGAGCTGAAGCTTTCTTT
TRBD1,-,TRBJ2-7,TRBV5-4,CASRPRDSAYEQYF,TGTGCCAGCAGACCCCGGGACAGCGCTTACGAGCAGTACTTC
-,-,TRBJ2-2,TRBV7-9,CASSTRGSGELFF,TGTGCCAGCAGCACTCGGGGGTCCGGGGAGCTGTTTTTT
-,-,TRBJ1-4,TRBV7-9,CASSLAPLEKLFF,TGTGCCAGCAGCTTAGCGCCTTTAGAAAAACTGTTTTTT
-,-,TRBJ2-3,TRBV4-1,CASSQISRSSTDTQYF,TGCGCCAGCAGCCAAATAAGCCGATCTAGCACAGATACGCAGTATTTT
TRBD1,-,TRBJ1-1,TRBV4-1,CASSRTGGETNTEAFF,TGCGCCAGCAGCCGCACAGGGGGCGAAACGAACACTGAAGCTTTCTTT
-,-,TRBJ2-7,TRBV10-3,CAISPPAGATYEQYF,TGTGCCATCAGTCCCCCTGCGGGGGCAACCTACGAGCAGTACTTC
-,-,TRBJ2-1,TRBV7-2,CASSPIGGFSYNEQFF,TGTGCCAGCAGCCCCATCGGGGGCTTCTCCTACAATGAGCAGTTCTTC
-,-,TRBJ1-5,TRBV18,CASSPQGSQPQHF,TGTGCCAGCTCACCACAGGGGAGTCAGCCCCAGCATTTT
TRBD1,once,TRBJ1-2,TRBV5-4,CASSLASGTGGYGYTF,TGTGCCAGCAGCTTGGCTTCCGGGACAGGGGGTTATGGCTACACCTTC
TRBD2,-,TRBJ2-3,TRBV7-2,CASSEGLAGEDTQYF,TGTGCCAGCAGCGAGGGACTAGCGGGGGAAGATACGCAGTATTTT
-,once,TRBJ2-7,TRBV13,CASSYTQPYEQYF,TGTGCCAGCAGCTACACTCAGCCCTACGAGCAGTACTTC
-,-,TRBJ1-4,TRBV10-2,CASSDNFYNEKLFF,TGCGCCAGCAGTGACAACTTCTATAATGAAAAACTGTTTTTT
-,few,TRBJ1-5,TRBV5-8,CASSLERHNQPQHF,TGTGCCAGCAGCTTGGAAAGACATAATCAGCCCCAGCATTTT
TRBD1,-,TRBJ1-5,TRBV7-2,CASSLQGGDQPQHF,TGTGCCAGCAGCCTACAGGGGGGGGATCAGCCCCAGCATTTT
-,-,TRBJ2-5,TRBV5-1,CASTLSGEETQYF,TGCGCCAGCACCCTTAGTGGAGAAGAGACCCAGTACTTC
-,-,TRBJ2-5,TRBV6-1,CASSEPAAGTQYF,TGTGCCAGCAGTGAGCCGGCCGCGGGGACCCAGTACTTC
-,-,TRBJ1-1,TRBV7-9,CASSSDSNPRNTEAFF,TGTGCCAGCAGCTCAGACAGTAACCCCAGGAACACTGAAGCTTTCTTT
-,-,TRBJ1-1,TRBV28,CASSLPLFGTEAFF,TGTGCCAGCAGTTTACCGTTATTTGGGACTGAAGCTTTCTTT
TRBD1,-,TRBJ2-4,TRBV2,CASRSTGGSDAKNIQYF,TGTGCCAGCAGATCCACAGGGGGCTCCGACGCCAAAAACATTCAGTACTTC
-,-,TRBJ1-2,TRBV20-1,CSASTGGDYGYTF,TGCAGTGCTAGTACTGGAGGAGACTATGGCTACACCTTC
-,-,TRBJ1-1,TRBV2,CASSDGPSIPEAFF,TGTGCCAGCAGTGATGGCCCCTCGATCCCTGAAGCTTTCTTT
-,-,TRBJ1-1,TRBV19,CASSIGGNTEAFF,TGTGCCAGTAGTATCGGGGGGAACACTGAAGCTTTCTTT
-,-,TRBJ2-7,TRBV2,CASTPPGAWEQYF,TGTGCCAGCACCCCCCCAGGGGCGTGGGAGCAGTACTTC
TRBD2,-,TRBJ2-5,TRBV7-8,CASTFSGRVGIQYF,TGTGCCAGCACCTTTAGCGGGAGGGTTGGGATCCAGTACTTC
TRBD1,-,TRBJ2-1,TRBV27,CASKEDRDNNEQFF,TGTGCCAGCAAAGAGGACAGGGACAACAATGAGCAGTTCTTC
-,once,TRBJ2-7,TRBV6-1,CASSEGDRKQYF,TGTGCCAGCAGTGAAGGGGACCGGAAGCAGTACTTC
-,-,TRBJ1-3,TRBV28,CASQGSYSGNTIYF,TGTGCCAGCCAAGGGTCCTACTCTGGAAACACCATATATTTT
-,-,TRBJ2-3,TRBV7-9,CASSAGSGTRTDTQYF,TGTGCCAGCAGCGCGGGATCCGGGACTCGCACAGATACGCAGTATTTT
-,once,TRBJ1-5,TRBV6-5,CASSYVTGGQPQHF,TGTGCCAGCAGTTACGTGACAGGCGGGCAGCCCCAGCATTTT
-,-,TRBJ2-2,TRBV2,CASSEGAPGELFF,TGTGCCAGCAGTGAGGGGGCCCCCGGGGAGCTGTTTTTT
TRBD1,-,TRBJ2-3,TRBV19,CASSDRDGDTQYF,TGTGCCAGTAGTGACAGGGATGGGGATACGCAGTATTTT
-,-,TRBJ2-7,TRBV27,CASSLSAGAYEQYF,TGTGCCAGCAGTTTATCGGCCGGGGCCTACGAGCAGTACTTC
-,-,TRBJ1-1,TRBV4-1,CASSLGTEAFF,TGCGCCAGCAGTTTGGGGACTGAAGCTTTCTTT
-,-,TRBJ1-4,TRBV30,CAWSIGGREKLFF,TGTGCCTGGAGTATCGGGGGGCGCGAAAAACTGTTTTTT
TRBD2,-,TRBJ2-1,TRBV10-3,CAISAASGGADEQFF,TGTGCCATCAGTGCGGCTAGCGGGGGGGCCGATGAGCAGTTCTTC
-,-,TRBJ1-6,TRBV5-1,CASSMEMGNSPLHF,TGCGCCAGCAGCATGGAAATGGGAAATTCACCCCTCCACTTT
-,-,TRBJ2-3,TRBV12-3/TRBV12-4,CASSLGVNTQYF,TGTGCCAGCAGTTTAGGGGTCAATACGCAGTATTTT
-,-,TRBJ2-1,TRBV5-4,CASSFPAGYNEQFF,TGTGCCAGCAGCTTTCCAGCCGGATACAATGAGCAGTTCTTC
-,-,TRBJ1-2,TRBV20-1,CSAAGYGYTF,TGCAGTGCTGCGGGATATGGCTACACCTTC
-,-,TRBJ1-2,TRBV18,CASSPAGENYGYTF,TGTGCCAGCTCCCCGGCGGGGGAGAACTATGGCTACACCTTC